These 23 T cell receptor beta chains share one sample of origin, sequenced in a study of T cell responses to AZD1222 COVID-19 vaccine. TCRdb's table, derived via immunoSEQ multiplex PCR, lists solely in-frame clones and lacks some. The profile shows 110,000 or so clones, 88% of them singletons. The material was peripheral blood, obtained 28 days after the second AZD1222 dose. Every receptor here comes from an adult who received the AZD1222 COVID-19 vaccine.

This clone was observed once. This chain joins TRBV5-4 and TRBJ1-4, with D uncertain. This CDR3 is 14 amino acids long. Trimming stripped 0 bases from V and 8 bases from J, with 11 bases between. The germline V gene has CDR1 SGHNT and CDR2 YYREEE (reference sequence). The CDR3 sequence: CASSLAGREEKLFF. In DNA, the CDR3 is TGTGCCAGCAGCTTGGCCGGGAGGGAGGAAAAACTGTTTTTT. Variable domain in full (rest from reference TRBV5-4 and TRBJ1-4): ETGVTQSPTHLIKTRGQQVTLRCSSQSGHNTVSWYQQALGQGPQFIFQYYREEENGRGNFPPRFSGLQFPNYSSELNVNALELDDSALYLCASSLAGREEKLFFGSGTQLSVL.

This clone was found once. V gene TRBV7-6 combines with J gene TRBJ2-2; TRBD2 matches at 8 bases. The CDR3 is made up of 15 amino acids. Germline CDR1 is SGHVS and CDR2 is FNYEAQ. J gave up 4 bases and V 1 base, and 2 bases lay outside the gene matches. CDR3 sequence (DNA): TGTGCCAGCAGCTTAGAGGGACTAGGCACCGGGGAGCTGTTTTTT. Protein: CASSLEGLGTGELFF.

The CDR3 DNA reads TGTGCCAGCAGCTTGGGTCGGCCTACGAACACTGAAGCTTTCTTT. Protein sequence: CASSLGRPTNTEAFF. The rearrangement joins TRBV5-4 to TRBJ1-1; D remains unclear. CDR3 size: 15 residues. Germline CDR1 reads SGHNT; CDR2 reads YYREEE (reference sequence). Trimming left V 0 bases short and J 1 base short, with 10 bases between.

The rearrangement links TRBV10-3 to TRBJ1-5; D unresolved. Germline values: CDR1 ENHRY, CDR2 SYGVKD. This CDR3 region has 14 residues. Trimming took 6 bases from V and 1 from J, leaving 10 bases between them. CDR3 nucleotides: TGTGCCATCAGCAGAGAGGGAAGCAATCAGCCCCAGCATTTT. Its protein is CAISREGSNQPQHF.

The chain combines TRBV5-1 with TRBJ2-7; D perhaps matches TRBD2 (5 bases). Germline assignment: CDR1 SGHRS and CDR2 YFSETQ. Trimming cost V 2 bases and J 5 bases, with 8 bases left between them. The CDR3 contains 12 residues. CDR3 amino acids: CASSFNGNEQYF. For the CDR3, the DNA is TGCGCCAGCAGCTTTAACGGGAACGAGCAGTACTTC.

This chain connects TRBV12-3 or TRBV12-4 to TRBJ1-1, with TRBD1 identical over 10 bases. V gave up 10 bases and J gave up 6 bases; unmatched junction bases: 8. The CDR3 has 13 residues. CDR3 sequence (DNA): TGTGCCATGATGGACAGGGGGTGGGCTGAAGCTTTCTTT. This encodes CAMMDRGWAEAFF.

This sequence joins TRBV10-3 and TRBJ2-3; 13 bases fit TRBD2. The V and J ends lost 2 bases and 9 bases, in that order; junction bases with no gene match: 11. The CDR3 sequence is 17 residues long. CDR1 ENHRY and CDR2 SYGVKD come from the germline V gene. The CDR3 DNA reads as TGTGCCATCAGTGAGACCCTACTAGCGGGGGGGCCCCTCACGCAGTATTTT. Its protein product is CAISETLLAGGPLTQYF.

The V and J genes are TRBV5-1 and TRBJ2-7; 8 bases match TRBD1. The CDR3 covers 17 residues. The trim removed 4 bases at V and 4 bases at J, leaving 16 bases unmatched. Germline CDR1 and CDR2: SGHRS and YFSETQ. CDR3 residues: CASSLAAHRGLSYEQYF. In DNA form, the CDR3 reads TGCGCCAGCAGCCTCGCCGCGCACAGGGGGTTGTCGTACGAGCAGTACTTC.

This chain connects TRBV5-4 to TRBJ2-3; the match to TRBD2 covers 9 bases. V lost 1 base, J lost 2 bases, and 2 bases stayed unmatched. This CDR3 contains 15 residues. The V gene's germline CDR1 is SGHNT and CDR2 YYREEE (reference sequence). CDR3 region: CASSLTSGYTDTQYF. In nucleotides, the CDR3 is TGTGCCAGCAGCTTGACTAGCGGGTACACAGATACGCAGTATTTT.

V and J are TRBV30 and TRBJ2-3; tentatively, D is TRBD1 (6 bases). This CDR3 is built from 14 residues. Between the trimmed V and J ends, which lost 3 bases and 1 base, there was a span of 11 bases. Looked up from germline, CDR1 is GTSNPN and CDR2 is SVGIG (reference sequence). The CDR3 sequence is CAWSRDTRTDTQYF. For the CDR3, the DNA is TGTGCCTGGAGCCGGGACACCCGCACAGATACGCAGTATTTT.

This chain uses TRBV29-1 with TRBJ2-5; D gene uncertain. This CDR3 region has 13 residues. V was cut by 1 base and J by 6 bases, with 12 bases left in between. The germline CDR1 and CDR2 sequences are SQVTM and ANQGSEA. The CDR3 reads CSVEGVGRQTQYF. The CDR3 DNA sequence: TGCAGCGTTGAAGGGGTAGGGCGACAGACCCAGTACTTC.

Of note for this clone: Sequence at one end of the junction differs from germline and may be a read error. The J gene is TRBJ1-2, the V gene TRBV13, with 7 nucleotides matching TRBD1. This CDR3 comprises 15 residues. The germline V gene encodes CDR1 PRHDT and CDR2 FYEKMQ (reference sequence). CDR3 residues: CASSIGQDLIYGYTF. The DNA of the CDR3 is TGTGCCAGCAGCATAGGACAGGACCTTATCTATGGCTACACCTTC.

This chain joins TRBV7-2 and TRBJ2-4; TRBD2 matches 7 bases. V was clipped by 3 bases and J by 7 bases; unmatched bases: 12. The CDR3 totals 16 residues. The V gene's germline CDR1 is SGHTA and CDR2 FQGNSA. CDR3 amino acids: CASSFKGTMEGNIQYF. CDR3 coding DNA: TGTGCCAGCAGCTTCAAGGGGACTATGGAGGGGAACATTCAGTACTTC.

The CDR3 here is CASSSQGGSKDYGYTF. The CDR3 DNA reads as TGTGCCAGTAGTAGCCAGGGGGGTTCTAAGGACTATGGCTACACCTTC. This chain joins TRBV19 and TRBJ1-2; 7 nucleotides line up with TRBD1. Germline CDR1 LNHDA, CDR2 SQIVND (reference sequence). V dropped 4 bases and J dropped 3; count of bases not matched to a gene: 11. The CDR3 covers 16 residues.

The CDR3 spells CASMGQGEQFF. The CDR3 coding sequence is TGTGCCAGCATGGGGCAGGGCGAGCAGTTCTTC. The chain joins TRBV12-3 or TRBV12-4 to TRBJ2-1, with D tentatively TRBD1 (5 bases). The CDR3 is 11 amino acids. V was shortened by 7 bases and J by 10 bases, with 11 bases between the two germline ends.

The rearrangement links TRBV19 to TRBJ2-3; TRBD2 might be the D (5 bases). The CDR3 loop spans 13 amino acids. With 7 bases removed from V and 4 bases from J, the gap between germline ends came to 12 bases. Germline V gene data show CDR1 as LNHDA and CDR2 as SQIVND (reference sequence). For the CDR3, the DNA is TGTGCCAGTAATCGGGGTAAAGCAGATACGCAGTATTTT. Residues: CASNRGKADTQYF.

This clone has only one observation. The rearrangement uses TRBV5-1 and TRBJ1-4, with TRBD1 matching over 7 bases. V lost 7 bases and J lost 0; bases outside the gene matches: 6. In germline, CDR1 is SGHRS, CDR2 YFSETQ. The CDR3 length is 15 residues. CDR3 amino acids: CASRTGLTTNEKLFF. In DNA form, the CDR3 reads TGCGCCAGCCGGACAGGACTTACAACTAATGAAAAACTGTTTTTT. Full variable domain (missing parts from reference TRBV5-1 and TRBJ1-4): KAGVTQTPRYLIKTRGQQVTLSCSPISGHRSVSWYQQTPGQGLQFLFEYFSETQRNKGNFPGRFSGRQFSNSRSEMNVSTLELGDSALYLCASRTGLTTNEKLFFGSGTQLSVL.

This clone was picked up a small number of times. This rearrangement joins TRBV30 to TRBJ1-2, with a possible D match to TRBD1 (6 bases). V dropped 6 bases and J dropped 7 bases, with 9 bases sitting between them. Germline CDR1 is GTSNPN and CDR2 is SVGIG (reference sequence). The CDR3 is 10 residues long. CDR3 bases: TGTGCCTGCACAGGGTTTGGCTACACCTTC. It specifies CACTGFGYTF. Complete variable domain (other parts from reference TRBV30 and TRBJ1-2): SQTIHQWPATLVQPVGSPLSLECTVEGTSNPNLYWYRQAAGRGLQLLFYSVGIGQISSEVPQNLSASRPQDRQFILSSKKLLLSDSGFYLCACTGFGYTFGSGTRLTVV.

The chain couples TRBV4-1 to TRBJ1-5, with 9 bases fitting TRBD1. The V segment lost 4 bases and the J segment 7 bases; nucleotides outside the gene matches: 5. Per the germline V gene, CDR1 is MGHRA and CDR2 is YSYEKL. CDR3 length: 14 residues. CDR3 protein: CASSLTGGQQPQHF. The CDR3 bases are TGCGCCAGCAGCCTGACAGGGGGTCAACAGCCCCAGCATTTT.

This chain uses TRBV11-1 with TRBJ2-3; 8 bases are shared with TRBD1. V dropped 6 bases and J dropped 3; count of bases not matched to a gene: 5. This CDR3 region has 14 residues. Per germline, CDR1 SGHAT and CDR2 FQDESV (reference sequence). The CDR3 DNA is TGTGCCAGCAGTTTTGACAGGGGAACAGATACGCAGTATTTT. Protein: CASSFDRGTDTQYF.

The chain employs TRBV15 and TRBJ2-5; possibly TRBD1 for D (5 bases). The CDR3 has 14 amino acids. V gave up 1 base and J gave up 4 bases, with 10 bases separating them. Germline lookup yields CDR1 LNHNV and CDR2 YYDKDF (reference sequence). Here the CDR3 DNA reads TGTGCCACCAGCAGAGGAACAGGCGGAGAGACCCAGTACTTC. Amino acid sequence: CATSRGTGGETQYF.

This sequence joins TRBV30 and TRBJ1-2; perhaps TRBD1 as D (6 bases). The CDR3 spans 13 residues. Germline-derived CDR1 and CDR2 are GTSNPN and SVGIG (reference sequence). With 3 bases removed from V and 7 bases from J, the gap between germline ends came to 15 bases. The CDR3, as DNA: TGTGCCTGGAGGTTACAGGCAGGGGCTGGCTACACCTTC. This translates into CAWRLQAGAGYTF.

The chain has TRBV3-1 (or the pseudogene TRBV3-2) and TRBJ2-1; D remains unclear. Germline-derived CDR1 and CDR2 are LGHDT and YNNKEL (reference sequence). The CDR3 has 13 residues. The germline V and J ends were trimmed by 1 base and 8 bases, with 9 bases remaining between them. CDR3 residues: CASSQVRWDEQFF. The CDR3 DNA sequence: TGTGCCAGCAGCCAAGTCAGGTGGGATGAGCAGTTCTTC.